A single sample gave rise to the 18 T cell receptor beta chains below, sequenced in a study of T cell changes during pregnancy in multiple sclerosis. The assay was immunoSEQ multiplex PCR, and TCRdb's table has in-frame clones only and misses some. This table holds around 48,000 clones, over 85% found once. Sequenced material: CD8+ T cells from peripheral blood mononuclear cells, taken before pregnancy. The source is a female donor with multiple sclerosis, enrolled in a pregnancy study.

This rearrangement joins TRBV5-1 to TRBJ1-1; D unresolved. The CDR3 contains 12 residues. In germline, CDR1 is SGHRS, CDR2 YFSETQ. Between the trimmed V and J ends, which lost 2 bases and 11 bases, there was a span of 13 bases. CDR3 DNA: TGCGCCAGCAGCTTATCAGGTACCGAGGCTTTCTTT. Amino acid sequence: CASSLSGTEAFF.

This chain connects TRBV6-6 to TRBJ2-2; 7 positions agree with TRBD1. Germline CDR1 and CDR2: MNHNY and SVGAGI (reference sequence). The CDR3 spans 14 residues. V lost 1 base and J lost 6; bases outside the gene matches: 2. Here the CDR3 reads CASSYLQGPGELFF. The CDR3 region has the DNA TGTGCCAGCAGTTACTTACAGGGGCCCGGGGAGCTGTTTTTT.

In DNA, the CDR3 is TGTGCCAGCAGCTTAGCGATCAAGAGGGGGGGCGGCACCGGGGAGCTGTTTTTT. This gives the protein CASSLAIKRGGGTGELFF. The genes are TRBV7-6 and TRBJ2-2; D might be TRBD2 (7 bases). Germline lookup yields CDR1 SGHVS and CDR2 FNYEAQ. The CDR3 spans 18 residues. V lost 0 bases and J 4 bases, leaving 18 bases between the germline ends.

CDR3 in amino acids: CASSQERGGAYNEQFF. The CDR3, as DNA: TGTGCCAGCAGCCAAGAGAGGGGGGGGGCGTACAATGAGCAGTTCTTC. This chain uses TRBV4-2 with TRBJ2-1, with TRBD2 as a possible D gene (7 bases). Deletions cut 0 bases from V and 4 bases from J, with 13 bases between. CDR3 length: 16 residues. CDR1 and CDR2 from the germline V gene are LGHNA and YNFKEQ.

This chain links TRBV7-3 with TRBJ2-1; possible D gene TRBD1, 6 bases. CDR1 is SGHTA, CDR2 FQGTGA, per germline. The CDR3 is 14 amino acids. Trimming took 2 bases from V and 5 from J, leaving 10 bases between them. CDR3 coding DNA: TGTGCCAGCAGCTTAGTACAGGGCGACAATGAGCAGTTCTTC. Translating it yields CASSLVQGDNEQFF.

V usage is TRBV5-1 and J usage is TRBJ1-3, with 9 bases aligning to TRBD1. The CDR3 has 15 residues. Per the germline V gene, CDR1 is SGHRS and CDR2 is YFSETQ. The V gene end was trimmed by 3 bases and the J gene end by 4 bases; junction bases not matched to a gene: 5. The CDR3 DNA sequence: TGCGCCAGCAGCTGGGACAGGGCCTCCGGAAACACCATATATTTT. This codes for CASSWDRASGNTIYF.

The rearrangement joins TRBV9 to TRBJ1-4; possibly TRBD1 for D (6 bases). Between the trimmed V and J ends, which lost 4 bases and 5 bases, there was a span of 15 bases. This CDR3 spans 15 amino acids. CDR1 is SGDLS, CDR2 YYNGEE, per germline. CDR3 DNA: TGTGCCAGCAGCCCAGAGGGGGTCCCCAATGAAAAACTGTTTTTT. This codes for CASSPEGVPNEKLFF.

By sample fraction, this clone is medium-sized (0.01 to 0.1%). The sample contains more than one DNA sequence encoding this CDR3. The V gene is TRBV6-1, the J gene TRBJ2-7; 8 bases map to TRBD1. The CDR3 spans 14 residues. Trimming cost V 3 bases and J 1 base; bases outside gene matches: 2. CDR1 is MNHNS and CDR2 is SASEGT in the germline V gene. In DNA form, the CDR3 reads TGTGCCAGCAGTGAGGGGGACAGGTCCTACGAGCAGTACTTC. Its translation: CASSEGDRSYEQYF.

V gene TRBV7-3 combines with J gene TRBJ2-7; TRBD1 might be the D (7 bases). Germline CDR1 SGHTA, CDR2 FQGTGA. The CDR3 spans 14 residues. Trimming shortened V by 1 base and J by 4 bases, and 11 bases separated the two germline ends. In nucleotides, the CDR3 is TGTGCCAGCAGCTTAATTCCAGGGGGGTACGAGCAGTACTTC. Translated: CASSLIPGGYEQYF.

This clone was seen a single time. J is TRBJ2-5 and V is TRBV21-1; no check of the table's D call, TRBD2, against the DNA was made. TRBV21-1 is reported as a pseudogene. This CDR3 comprises 16 residues. The CDR3 coding sequence is TGTGCCAGCATAAACGTCAGACTCAGCCTCCAAGAGACCCAGTACTTC. The encoded protein is CASINVRLSLQETQYF.

CDR3 region: CASSRVPGSSYNEQFF. DNA for the CDR3: TGTGCCAGCAGCCGCGTACCCGGGAGCTCCTACAATGAGCAGTTCTTC. The J gene is TRBJ2-1, the V gene TRBV7-6, with D possibly being TRBD2 (6 bases). Germline CDR1 SGHVS, CDR2 FNYEAQ. V was trimmed by 5 bases and J by 0 bases, leaving 14 bases between them. The CDR3 is 16 amino acids.

This clone has a handful of counts. The chain has TRBV19 and TRBJ1-1, with 9 bases aligning to TRBD1. The V and J ends lost 6 bases and 7 bases, in that order; junction bases with no gene match: 3. Germline V gene data show CDR1 as LNHDA and CDR2 as SQIVND (reference sequence). The CDR3 has 12 residues. The CDR3 nucleotides are TGTGCCAGTAGGAGGACAGGGGTTGAAGCTTTCTTT. Translation: CASRRTGVEAFF.

The gene calls are TRBV9 and TRBJ2-7; D possibly corresponds to TRBD2 (7 bases). CDR3 length: 14 residues. Looked up from germline, CDR1 is SGDLS and CDR2 is YYNGEE. Trimming removed 4 bases at V and 1 base at J, with 12 bases between. In DNA form, the CDR3 reads TGTGCCAGCAGCCTCGAGGGGGGGTCCTACGAGCAGTACTTC. Translating gives CASSLEGGSYEQYF.

The chain couples TRBV9 to TRBJ2-1, with 13 bases aligning to TRBD2. The CDR3 is 17 amino acids. CDR1 is SGDLS and CDR2 is YYNGEE in the germline V gene. The J segment lost 1 base and the V segment lost 4 bases, leaving 5 bases of the junction unmatched. CDR3 sequence: CASSSTSGGVSYNEQFF. The CDR3 DNA follows: TGTGCCAGCAGCTCTACTAGCGGGGGGGTGTCCTACAATGAGCAGTTCTTC.

V gene TRBV28 combines with J gene TRBJ2-2; TRBD1 might be the D (6 bases). This CDR3 is built from 17 residues. Germline V gene sequence: CDR1 MDHEN, CDR2 SYDVKM. Trimming took 5 bases from V and 0 from J, leaving 16 bases between them. The CDR3 loop is CASSPGHHISNTGELFF. The CDR3 DNA reads TGTGCCAGCAGTCCGGGACACCACATATCGAACACCGGGGAGCTGTTTTTT.

Here the CDR3 reads CSVETGMDGYTF. The DNA for the CDR3 is TGCAGCGTTGAAACAGGGATGGACGGCTACACCTTC. The chain recombines TRBV29-1 with TRBJ1-2; the D gene is possibly TRBD1 (6 bases). The CDR3 loop spans 12 amino acids. V shed 2 bases and J shed 8 bases, with 12 bases lying between them. Per germline, CDR1 SQVTM and CDR2 ANQGSEA.

This chain connects TRBV7-9 to TRBJ2-2, with D tentatively TRBD2 (5 bases). Germline CDR1 SEHNR, CDR2 FQNEAQ (reference sequence). CDR3 length: 11 residues. Trimming stripped 6 bases from V and 10 bases from J, with 9 bases between. The CDR3 sequence is CASRGSAELFF. The CDR3 nucleotides read TGTGCCAGCAGGGGTAGCGCGGAGCTGTTTTTT.

The CDR3 reads CASSQDTEGGYTF. CDR3 sequence (DNA): TGCGCCAGCAGCCAAGATACCGAGGGTGGCTACACCTTC. The chain is built from TRBV4-3 and TRBJ1-2; D gene ambiguous. V was cut by 0 bases and J by 7 bases, with 9 bases left in between. The length of the CDR3 is 13 residues. Germline V gives CDR1 LGHNA, CDR2 YSLEER.